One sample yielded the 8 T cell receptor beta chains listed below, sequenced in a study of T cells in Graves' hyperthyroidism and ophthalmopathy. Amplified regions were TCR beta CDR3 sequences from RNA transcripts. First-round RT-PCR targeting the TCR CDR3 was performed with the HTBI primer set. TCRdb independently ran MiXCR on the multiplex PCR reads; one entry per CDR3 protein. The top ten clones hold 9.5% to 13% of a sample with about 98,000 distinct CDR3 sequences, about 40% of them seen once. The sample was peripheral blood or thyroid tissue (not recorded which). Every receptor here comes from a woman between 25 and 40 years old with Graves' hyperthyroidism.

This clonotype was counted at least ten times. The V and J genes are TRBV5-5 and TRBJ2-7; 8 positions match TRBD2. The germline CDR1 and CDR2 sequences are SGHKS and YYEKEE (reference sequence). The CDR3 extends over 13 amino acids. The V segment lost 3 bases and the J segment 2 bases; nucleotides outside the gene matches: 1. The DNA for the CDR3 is TGTGCCAGCAGCTCGCGGGGGGCCTACGAGCAGTACTTC. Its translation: CASSSRGAYEQYF.

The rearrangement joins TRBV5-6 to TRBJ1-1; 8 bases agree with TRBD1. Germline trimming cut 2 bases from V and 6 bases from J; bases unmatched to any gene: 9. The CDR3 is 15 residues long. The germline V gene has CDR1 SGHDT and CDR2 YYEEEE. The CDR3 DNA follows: TGTGCCAGCAGCTTCGCCGGGACAGGCAACGCTGAAGCTTTCTTT. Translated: CASSFAGTGNAEAFF.

The chain's CDR3 is CASSIGRRANTEAFF. The CDR3 nucleotides read TGTGCCAGCAGTATAGGGAGGAGGGCGAACACTGAAGCTTTCTTT. V is TRBV2 and J is TRBJ1-1; D is unclear. The CDR3 totals 15 residues. Germline V gives CDR1 SNHLY, CDR2 FYNNEI. V was pared by 5 bases and J by 1 base, with 14 bases between.

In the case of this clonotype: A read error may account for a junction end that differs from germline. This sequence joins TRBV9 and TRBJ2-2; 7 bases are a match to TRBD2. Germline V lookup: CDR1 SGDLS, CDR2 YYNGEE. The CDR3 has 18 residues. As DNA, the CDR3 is TGTGCCAGCAGCGTAGGGGTAACAACGGGAGGAAACGCCGGGGAGCTGCTTTTT. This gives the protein CASSVGVTTGGNAGELLF. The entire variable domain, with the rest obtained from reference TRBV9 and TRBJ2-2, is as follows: DSGVTQTPKHLITATGQRVTLRCSPRSGDLSVYWYQQSLDQGLQFLIQYYNGEERAKGNILERFSAQQFPDLHSELNLSSLELGDSALYFCASSVGVTTGGNAGELLFGEGSRLTVL.

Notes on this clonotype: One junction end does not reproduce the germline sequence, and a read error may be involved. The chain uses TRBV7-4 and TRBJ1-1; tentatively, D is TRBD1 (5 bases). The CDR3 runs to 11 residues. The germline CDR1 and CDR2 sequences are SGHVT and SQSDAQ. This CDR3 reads CASSRGPEASF. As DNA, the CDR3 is TGTGCCAGTAGTCGGGGCCCGGAAGCTTCCTTT.

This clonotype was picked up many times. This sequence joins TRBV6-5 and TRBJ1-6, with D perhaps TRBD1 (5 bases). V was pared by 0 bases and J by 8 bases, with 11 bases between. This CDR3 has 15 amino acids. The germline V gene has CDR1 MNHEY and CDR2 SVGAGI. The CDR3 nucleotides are TGTGCCAGCAGTTACTCGTGGGGGGGGGATTCACCCCTCCACTTT. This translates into CASSYSWGGDSPLHF.

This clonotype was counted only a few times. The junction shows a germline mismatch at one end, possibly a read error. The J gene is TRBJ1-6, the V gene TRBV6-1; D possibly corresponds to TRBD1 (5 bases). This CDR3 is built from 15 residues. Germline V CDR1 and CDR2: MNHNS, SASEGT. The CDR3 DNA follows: TGTGCCAGCGGGGGAAGGAGCTCCTATAATCCACCCCTCCACTTT. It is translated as CASGGRSSYNPPLHF.

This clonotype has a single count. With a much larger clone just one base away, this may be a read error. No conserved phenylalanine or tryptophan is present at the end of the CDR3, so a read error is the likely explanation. CDR3 bases: TGTGCCAGCAGTGGCCTCCAAGGGCGCACCGGGGAGCTGTTTCTT. This gives the protein CASSGLQGRTGELFL. The chain couples TRBV11-2 to TRBJ2-2; no reliable D call. V dropped 6 bases and J dropped 4 bases, with 15 bases sitting between them. The CDR3 contains 15 residues. In germline, CDR1 is SGHAT, CDR2 FQNNGV.